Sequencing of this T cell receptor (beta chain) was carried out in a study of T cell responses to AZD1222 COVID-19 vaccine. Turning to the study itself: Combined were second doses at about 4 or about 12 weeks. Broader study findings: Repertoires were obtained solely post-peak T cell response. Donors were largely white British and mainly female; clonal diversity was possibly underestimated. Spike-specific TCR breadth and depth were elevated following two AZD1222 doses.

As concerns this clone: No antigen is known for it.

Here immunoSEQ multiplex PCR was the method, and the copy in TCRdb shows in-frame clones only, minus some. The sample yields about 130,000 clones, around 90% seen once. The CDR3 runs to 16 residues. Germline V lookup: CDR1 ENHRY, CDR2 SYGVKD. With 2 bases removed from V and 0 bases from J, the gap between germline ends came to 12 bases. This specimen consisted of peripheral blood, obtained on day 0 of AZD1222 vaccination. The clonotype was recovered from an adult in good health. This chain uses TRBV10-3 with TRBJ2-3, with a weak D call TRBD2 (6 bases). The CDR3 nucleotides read TGTGCCATCAGTGAGGCAGGGAGGACTAGCACAGATACGCAGTATTTT. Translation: CAISEAGRTSTDTQYF.